The rows below give T cell receptor beta chains drawn from one sample of a study of CD4 T cells in relation to SARS-CoV-2 and coronaviruses. These receptors have no known antigen. Generated by immunoSEQ multiplex PCR, the TCRdb table keeps only in-frame clones and is missing some. In the table there are around 25,000 clones, roughly 80% of which are singletons. The specimen was CD4+ T cells from PBMCs, cultured in vitro. The receptors were sampled from a human donor in good health. CDR3s include the opening cysteine and the closing phenylalanine or tryptophan. The D gene is left open where the match is weak. Size is omitted from some rows. Given values are once, few, many or a class for expanded clones.

abundance,v_gene,d_gene,j_gene,CDR3nt,CDR3aa
few,TRBV12-3/TRBV12-4,TRBD1,TRBJ1-1,TGTGCCAGCAGTACCCGGGACAGCTTTACGACTTTCTTT,CASSTRDSFTTFF
.,TRBV30,.,TRBJ2-5,TGTGCCTGGAGTCTCGTCGCCGAGACCCAGTACTTC,CAWSLVAETQYF
.,TRBV7-2,TRBD1,TRBJ1-1,TGTGCCAGCAGCTTAGTGGCAGGGGGCGCGGGGAACACTGAAGCTTTCTTT,CASSLVAGGAGNTEAFF
.,TRBV18,TRBD1,TRBJ1-6,TGTGCCAGCTCGCCGGACAGGGGGGCCCTCGGTTCATCACCCCTCCACTTT,CASSPDRGALGSSPLHF
.,TRBV9,TRBD2,TRBJ2-7,TGTGCCAGCAGCGCTGGACTAGCGGGAGGGCCCTCCTACGAGCAGTACTTC,CASSAGLAGGPSYEQYF
.,TRBV28,TRBD1,TRBJ2-4,TGTGCCAGCAGTTCCCAAGGGACAGGGGGGGGGAACATTCAGTACTTC,CASSSQGTGGGNIQYF
.,TRBV12-3/TRBV12-4,TRBD1,TRBJ2-7,TGTGCCAGCGGGACAGGATCGTCCTACGAGCAGTACTTC,CASGTGSSYEQYF
.,TRBV19,.,TRBJ1-2,TGTGCCAGTAGTATGCTCGAAGCTAACTATGGCTACACCTTC,CASSMLEANYGYTF
once,TRBV9,TRBD1,TRBJ1-2,TGTGCCAGCAGCGTAGGGGGACGGGACAGGGGATATGGCTACACCTTC,CASSVGGRDRGYGYTF
.,TRBV7-3,TRBD2,TRBJ2-1,TGTGCCAGCAGCAGCGGGAGTAATTGGAATGAGCAGTTCTTC,CASSSGSNWNEQFF
.,TRBV5-1,TRBD1,TRBJ1-2,TGCGCCAGCAACCGGTCTCCGGGACAGGGATTTAACTATGGCTACACCTTC,CASNRSPGQGFNYGYTF
.,TRBV18,TRBD1,TRBJ1-4,TGTGCCAGCTCACCGGGGACAGGGTATGAAAAACTGTTTTTT,CASSPGTGYEKLFF
.,TRBV2,TRBD1,TRBJ1-4,TGTGCCAGCGGGACAGGGGAGGGCGAAAAACTGTTTTTT,CASGTGEGEKLFF
.,TRBV2,.,TRBJ2-7,TGTGCCAGCACAACAGGGTGGGAGCAGTACTTC,CASTTGWEQYF
.,TRBV7-2,.,TRBJ1-1,TGTGCCAGCAGCTTAGGGGGCCTCAAAACTGAAGCTTTCTTT,CASSLGGLKTEAFF
.,TRBV7-6,.,TRBJ1-1,TGTGCCAGCAGCTTATCGGCGAACACTGAAGCTTTCTTT,CASSLSANTEAFF
.,TRBV28,.,TRBJ1-3,TGTGCCAGCAGTTTTATAAGGGGGGGCGCTCTTGACACCATATATTTT,CASSFIRGGALDTIYF
.,TRBV27,.,TRBJ2-7,TGTGCCAGCAGACCGACAGGCTCCTACGAGCAGTACTTC,CASRPTGSYEQYF
.,TRBV5-1,TRBD1,TRBJ2-3,TGCGCCAGCAGCGTGGACAGGGGGAGGGATACGCAGTATTTT,CASSVDRGRDTQYF
once,TRBV5-4,.,TRBJ2-7,TGTGCCAGCAGCCCCGGGGGGCGGGTGAGCTCCTACGAGCAGTACTTC,CASSPGGRVSSYEQYF
.,TRBV2,TRBD2,TRBJ2-2,TGTGCCAGCAAAGCGGGGCCCACCGGGGAGCTGTTTTTT,CASKAGPTGELFF
.,TRBV3-1/TRBV3-2,TRBD2,TRBJ2-3,TGTGCCAGCAGCCTACTAGCGGGAAGGGCGCAGTATTTT,CASSLLAGRAQYF
few,TRBV23-1,.,TRBJ1-4,TGCGCCAGCAGATCGAGGGTTTGCGAAAAACTGTTTTTT,CASRSRVCEKLFF
.,TRBV7-9,.,TRBJ2-2,TGTGCCAGCAGCTTAAAAGACTCCGGGGAGCTGTTTTTT,CASSLKDSGELFF